The 4 T cell receptor beta chains presented below share a single source sample, sequenced in a study of blood T cell repertoires in COVID-19. Produced via immunoSEQ multiplex PCR; TCRdb's table is partial and in-frame only. The data contain about 54,000 clones, 84% of them singletons. Sample: peripheral blood. Receptor source: a man aged 50 to 59 with acute or convalescent COVID-19.

The chain uses TRBV10-2 and TRBJ1-4; TRBD1 matches at 8 bases. The CDR3 loop spans 16 amino acids. The V gene end was trimmed by 7 bases and the J gene end by 5 bases; junction bases not matched to a gene: 12. Germline V gives CDR1 WSHSY, CDR2 SAAADI. The CDR3 DNA follows: TGCGCCAGCAATGCTGTTGGGACAGGAATAAATGAAAAACTGTTTTTT. This codes for CASNAVGTGINEKLFF.

J is TRBJ2-3 and V is TRBV9; D is undetermined. Trimming pared 0 bases from V and 0 bases from J, leaving 5 bases between. This CDR3 region has 14 residues. CDR1 is SGDLS and CDR2 is YYNGEE in the germline V gene. This CDR3 is CASSVDPSTDTQYF. The CDR3 nucleotides read TGTGCCAGCAGCGTAGATCCTAGCACAGATACGCAGTATTTT.

The J gene is TRBJ1-4, the V gene TRBV9; 10 bases align to TRBD1. This CDR3 is 13 amino acids long. V lost 8 bases to trimming and J lost 8 bases; unmatched junction nucleotides: 6. Germline V gene lookup returns CDR1 SGDLS and CDR2 YYNGEE. The chain's CDR3 is CARDRGLCEKLFF. The DNA for the CDR3 is TGTGCCAGAGACAGGGGGCTCTGCGAAAAACTGTTTTTT.

This sequence joins TRBV6-5 and TRBJ1-1; D is possibly TRBD1 (5 bases). The CDR3 totals 15 residues. CDR1 MNHEY and CDR2 SVGAGI come from the germline V gene. The ends were cut back, 6 bases at V and 5 bases at J, with 19 bases in the middle. CDR3 bases: TGTGCCAGCAGGGCGTTAAAGGGGACTGGGACTGAAGCTTTCTTT. It is translated as CASRALKGTGTEAFF.